The T cell receptor (beta chain) described here comes from a study of Graves' ophthalmopathy and Graves' hyperthyroidism. Over 18 months of follow-up, stable hyperthyroidism required that no ophthalmopathy appear. Exclusion applied to patients with other autoimmune diseases, uncontrolled infections, pregnancy or lactation. RNA transcripts served as template for amplifying TCR beta CDR3 sequences. After a first-round RT-PCR with HTBI primers, a second-round multiplex PCR was run. TCRdb independently ran MiXCR on the multiplex PCR reads; one entry per CDR3 protein. The sample lists some 360,000 distinct CDR3 sequences, roughly 15% occurring once. Trimming cost V 1 base and J 2 bases, with 17 bases left between them. Germline assignment: CDR1 MNHEY and CDR2 SVGAGI. This CDR3 spans 17 amino acids.

The sample was peripheral blood. V gene TRBV6-5 combines with J gene TRBJ1-2; TRBD1 is a possible D gene (5 bases). This TCR was recovered from an adult woman with stable Graves' hyperthyroidism. The DNA of the CDR3 is TGTGCCAGCAGTTACTACGGGGGGTCTGGGGTCAACTATGGCTACACCTTC. Protein: CASSYYGGSGVNYGYTF.